This T cell receptor beta chain emerged from a study of control samples from healthy donors and cancer patients (dated by TCRdb to the early 2020s). With regard to this clone: No antigen is known for it. Base qualities are not at hand, and no much larger clone is one base apart.

The library relied on the immunoSEQ multiplex PCR assay. Not all clones reach the TCRdb copy of this immuneACCESS table, which keeps in-frame sequences only. Checked studies attribute under half of the gap to unresolved V genes and leave the rest unexplained. Here the sample has around 140,000 clones; 75% to 95% occur a single time. The top ten clones comprise approximately 2.9% of the sample. The V end loses 0 bases and the J end loses 4 bases, and a stretch of 16 bases separates them. Via the germline V gene, CDR1 is SGHDT and CDR2 YYEEEE. From its cysteine to its phenylalanine, the CDR3 spans 16 amino acids. The retained sequence is limited to the CDR3, 48 bases, with the frame set at the first base.

The sequence was collected from a man aged 30-40 years in good health. The V gene is TRBV5-6 and the J gene is TRBJ1-1; matching of 6 bases hints at TRBD1 as the D gene. Sequencing used blood. CDR3 loop: CASSLGTQGLGTEAFF. The DNA sequence reads TGTGCCAGCAGCTTGGGTACCCAGGGGCTGGGCACTGAAGCTTTCTTT.